This TCR beta chain was recorded in a study of blood T cell repertoires in COVID-19. Profiled with immunoSEQ multiplex PCR; TCRdb holds only in-frame clones, not every one. The profile covers under 200,000 clones, with around 89% appearing a single time and around 6.7% taken by the ten largest. Looked up from germline, CDR1 is SGHNT and CDR2 is YENEEA. V lost 5 bases and J lost 0, with 8 bases in between. CDR3 length: 14 amino acids. The chain carries TRBV11-3 and TRBJ2-1; a weak D match, TRBD2 (5 bases). The sequence derives from a woman between 45 and 60 years old who had recovered from COVID-19. Sequenced input: PBMCs or T cells enriched from blood (not recorded which). This chain's CDR3 is CASSPSPSYNEQFF. CDR3 in DNA: TGTGCCAGCAGCCCTAGCCCCTCCTACAATGAGCAGTTCTTC.